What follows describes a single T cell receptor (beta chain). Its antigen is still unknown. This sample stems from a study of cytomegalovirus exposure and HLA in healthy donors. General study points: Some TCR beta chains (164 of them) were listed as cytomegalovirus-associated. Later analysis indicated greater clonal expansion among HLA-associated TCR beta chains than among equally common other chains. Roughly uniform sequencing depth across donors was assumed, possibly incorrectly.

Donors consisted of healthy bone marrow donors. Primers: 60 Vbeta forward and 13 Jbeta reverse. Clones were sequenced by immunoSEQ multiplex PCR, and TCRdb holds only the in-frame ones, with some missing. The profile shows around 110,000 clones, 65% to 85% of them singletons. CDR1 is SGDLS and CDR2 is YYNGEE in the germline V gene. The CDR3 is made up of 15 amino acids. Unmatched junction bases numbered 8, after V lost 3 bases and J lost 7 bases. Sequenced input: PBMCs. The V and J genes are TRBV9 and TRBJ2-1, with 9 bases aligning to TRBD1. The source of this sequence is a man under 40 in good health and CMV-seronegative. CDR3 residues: CASSAGQGAGNEQFF. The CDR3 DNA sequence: TGTGCCAGCAGCGCGGGACAGGGAGCCGGTAATGAGCAGTTCTTC.